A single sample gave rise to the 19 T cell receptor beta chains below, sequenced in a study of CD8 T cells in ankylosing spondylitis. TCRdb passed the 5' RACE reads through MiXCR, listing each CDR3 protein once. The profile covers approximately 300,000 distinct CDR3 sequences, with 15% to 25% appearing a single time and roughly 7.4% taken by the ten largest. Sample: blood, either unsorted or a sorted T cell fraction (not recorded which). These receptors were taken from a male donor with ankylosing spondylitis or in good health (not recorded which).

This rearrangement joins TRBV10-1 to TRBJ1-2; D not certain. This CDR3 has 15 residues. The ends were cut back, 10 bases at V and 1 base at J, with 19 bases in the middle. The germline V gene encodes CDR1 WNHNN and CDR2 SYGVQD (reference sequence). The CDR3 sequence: CATPTVESFNYGYTF. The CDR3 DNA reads TGCGCCACCCCCACTGTCGAAAGCTTTAACTATGGCTACACCTTC.

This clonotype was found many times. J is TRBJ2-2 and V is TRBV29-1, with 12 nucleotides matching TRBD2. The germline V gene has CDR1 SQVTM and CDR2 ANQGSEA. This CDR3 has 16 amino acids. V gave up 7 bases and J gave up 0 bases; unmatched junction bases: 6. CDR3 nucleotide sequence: TGCAGCGCCTCCGGGACTAGCGGGTCGAACACCGGGGAGCTGTTTTTT. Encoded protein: CSASGTSGSNTGELFF.

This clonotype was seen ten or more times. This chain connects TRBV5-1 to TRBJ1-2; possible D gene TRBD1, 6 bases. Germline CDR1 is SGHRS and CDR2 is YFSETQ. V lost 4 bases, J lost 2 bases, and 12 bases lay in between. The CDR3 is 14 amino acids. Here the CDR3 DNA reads TGCGCCAGCAGCCCCGGACAGTTGAACTATGGCTACACCTTC. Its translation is CASSPGQLNYGYTF.

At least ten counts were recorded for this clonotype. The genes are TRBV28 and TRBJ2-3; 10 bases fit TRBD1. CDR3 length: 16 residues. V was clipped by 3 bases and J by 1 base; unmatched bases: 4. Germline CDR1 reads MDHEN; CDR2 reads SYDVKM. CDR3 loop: CASSFHGTGGTDTQYF. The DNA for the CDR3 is TGTGCCAGCAGTTTTCACGGGACAGGGGGCACAGATACGCAGTATTTT. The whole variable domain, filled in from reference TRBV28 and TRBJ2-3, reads DVKVTQSSRYLVKRTGEKVFLECVQDMDHENMFWYRQDPGLGLRLIYFSYDVKMKEKGDIPEGYSVSREKKERFSLILESASTNQTSMYLCASSFHGTGGTDTQYFGPGTRLTVL.

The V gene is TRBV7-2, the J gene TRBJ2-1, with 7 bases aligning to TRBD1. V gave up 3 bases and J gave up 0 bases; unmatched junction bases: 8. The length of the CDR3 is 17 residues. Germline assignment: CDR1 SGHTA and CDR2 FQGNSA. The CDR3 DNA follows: TGTGCCAGCAGCTTGCAGGCGACAGGGAGCTCCTACAATGAGCAGTTCTTC. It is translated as CASSLQATGSSYNEQFF.

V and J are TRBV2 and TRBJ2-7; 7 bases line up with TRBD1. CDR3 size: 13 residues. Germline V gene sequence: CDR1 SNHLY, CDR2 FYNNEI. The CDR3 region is CASRLTGTYERYV. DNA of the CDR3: TGTGCCAGCAGATTGACAGGGACCTACGAGCGGTACGTC.

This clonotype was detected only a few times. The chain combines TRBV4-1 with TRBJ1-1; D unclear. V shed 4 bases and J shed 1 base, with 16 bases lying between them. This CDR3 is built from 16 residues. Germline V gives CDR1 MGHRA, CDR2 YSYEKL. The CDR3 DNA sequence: TGCGCCAGCAGCCCATGGCCGGCCCGAACGAACACTGAAGCTTTCTTT. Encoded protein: CASSPWPARTNTEAFF.

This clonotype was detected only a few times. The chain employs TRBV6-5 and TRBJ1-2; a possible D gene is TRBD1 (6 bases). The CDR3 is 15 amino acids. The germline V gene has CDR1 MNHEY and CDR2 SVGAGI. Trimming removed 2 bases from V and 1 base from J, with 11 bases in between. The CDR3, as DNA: TGTGCCAGCAGTTACACACACAGGGATAACTATGGCTACACCTTC. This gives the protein CASSYTHRDNYGYTF.

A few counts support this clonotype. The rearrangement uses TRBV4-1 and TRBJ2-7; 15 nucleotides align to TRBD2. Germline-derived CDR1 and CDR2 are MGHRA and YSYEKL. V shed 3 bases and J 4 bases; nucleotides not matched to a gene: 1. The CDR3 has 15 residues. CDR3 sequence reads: CASSQGLAGGYEQYV. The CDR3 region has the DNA TGCGCCAGCAGCCAGGGACTAGCGGGGGGATACGAGCAGTACGTC.

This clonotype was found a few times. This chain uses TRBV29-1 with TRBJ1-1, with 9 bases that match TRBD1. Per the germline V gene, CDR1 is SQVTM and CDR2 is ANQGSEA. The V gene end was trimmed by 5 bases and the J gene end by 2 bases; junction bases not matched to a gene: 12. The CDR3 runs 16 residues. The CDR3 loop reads CSVSGGQGLFNTEAFF. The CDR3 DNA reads TGCAGCGTTTCGGGGGGACAGGGTCTTTTTAACACTGAAGCTTTCTTT.

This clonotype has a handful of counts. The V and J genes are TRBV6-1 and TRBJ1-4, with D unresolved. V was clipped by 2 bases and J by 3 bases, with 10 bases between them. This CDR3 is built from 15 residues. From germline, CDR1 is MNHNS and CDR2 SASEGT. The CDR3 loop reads CASSESYRSNEKLFF. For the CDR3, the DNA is TGTGCCAGCAGTGAAAGTTATCGGTCTAATGAAAAACTGTTTTTT.

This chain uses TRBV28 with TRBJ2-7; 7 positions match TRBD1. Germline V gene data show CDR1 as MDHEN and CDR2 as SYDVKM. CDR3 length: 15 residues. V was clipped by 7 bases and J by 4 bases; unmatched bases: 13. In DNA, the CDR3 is TGTGCCAGCAAGTCTACCGGACAGGCCATATACGAGCAGTACGTC. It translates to CASKSTGQAIYEQYV.

CDR3 amino acids: CASSLPGNTIYF. The CDR3 bases are TGCGCCAGCAGCTTGCCGGGAAACACCATATATTTT. The rearrangement links TRBV5-1 to TRBJ1-3; D unclear. Trimming pared 1 base from V and 4 bases from J, leaving 3 bases between. Looked up from germline, CDR1 is SGHRS and CDR2 is YFSETQ. CDR3 length: 12 amino acids.

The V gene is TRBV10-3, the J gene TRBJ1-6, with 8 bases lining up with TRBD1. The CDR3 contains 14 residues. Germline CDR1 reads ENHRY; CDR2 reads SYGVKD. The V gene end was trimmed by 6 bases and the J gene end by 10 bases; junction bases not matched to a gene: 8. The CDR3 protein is CAISPLGQDSPLHF. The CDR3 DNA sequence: TGTGCCATCAGCCCTTTGGGACAGGACTCACCCCTCCACTTT.

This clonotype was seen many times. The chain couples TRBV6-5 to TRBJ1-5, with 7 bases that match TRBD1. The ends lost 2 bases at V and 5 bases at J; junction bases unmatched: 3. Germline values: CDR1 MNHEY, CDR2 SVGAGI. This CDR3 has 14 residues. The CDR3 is CASSYDRADQPQHF. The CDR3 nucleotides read TGTGCCAGCAGTTACGACAGGGCGGATCAGCCCCAGCATTTT.

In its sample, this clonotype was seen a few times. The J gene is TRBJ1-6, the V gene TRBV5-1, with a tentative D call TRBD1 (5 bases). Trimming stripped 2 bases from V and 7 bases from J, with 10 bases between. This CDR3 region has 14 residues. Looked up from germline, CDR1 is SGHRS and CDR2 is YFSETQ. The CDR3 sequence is CASSFGGTNSPLHF. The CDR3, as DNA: TGCGCCAGCAGCTTCGGGGGGACCAATTCACCCCTCCACTTT.

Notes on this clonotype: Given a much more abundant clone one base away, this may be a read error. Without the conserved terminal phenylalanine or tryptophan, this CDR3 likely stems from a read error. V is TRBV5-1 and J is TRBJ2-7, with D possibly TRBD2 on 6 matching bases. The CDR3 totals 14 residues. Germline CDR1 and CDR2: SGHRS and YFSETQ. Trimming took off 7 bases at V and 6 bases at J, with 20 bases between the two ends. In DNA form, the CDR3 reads TGCGCCAGCCGCAGGGACCTCGGTAGCGGCGAGCAGTACCTC. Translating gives CASRRDLGSGEQYL.

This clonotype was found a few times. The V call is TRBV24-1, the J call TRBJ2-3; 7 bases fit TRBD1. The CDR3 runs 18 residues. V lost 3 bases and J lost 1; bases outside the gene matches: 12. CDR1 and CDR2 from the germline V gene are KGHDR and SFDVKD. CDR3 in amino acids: CATSDTFSRTGGTDTQYF. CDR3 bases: TGTGCCACCAGTGATACATTCTCCAGGACAGGCGGCACAGATACGCAGTATTTT.

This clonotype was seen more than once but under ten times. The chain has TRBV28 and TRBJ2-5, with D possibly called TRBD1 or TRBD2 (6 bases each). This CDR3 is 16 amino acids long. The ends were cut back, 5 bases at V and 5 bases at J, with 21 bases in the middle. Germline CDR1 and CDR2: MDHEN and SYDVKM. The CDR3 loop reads CASSNKQGGARETQYF. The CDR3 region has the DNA TGTGCCAGCAGTAATAAACAGGGCGGGGCAAGGGAGACCCAGTACTTC.